The sequence of this TCR beta chain was determined in a study of T cells in Graves' hyperthyroidism and ophthalmopathy. Concerning this clonotype itself: The antigen remains unidentified. This clone may be a read error of a much larger clone one base away.

Clinicians diagnosed patients from clinical symptoms, serum thyroxine and TRAb, thyroid ultrasound and orbital computed tomography. Amplified TCR beta CDR3 regions derived from RNA transcripts. First-round RT-PCR of the TCR CDR3 relied on the HTBI primer set. MiXCR, run by TCRdb on the multiplex PCR reads, gives a single entry per CDR3 protein. The data contain approximately 600,000 distinct CDR3 sequences, 14% of them seen just once; the ten biggest clones take up roughly 7.1%. Points from the study as a whole: Most thyroid clonotypes expanded above 0.001 appeared in blood too.

This sequence was found in a woman aged 18-35 years with Graves' ophthalmopathy. The sequenced sample consisted of blood.

CDR3 residues: CASSPGHMSSYEQYF. For the CDR3, the DNA is TGTGCCAGCTCACCCGGACATATGAGCTCCTACGAGCAGTACTTC. The chain uses TRBV18 and TRBJ2-7; weak D call: TRBD1 (5 bases). CDR3 length: 15 residues. V was shortened by 3 bases and J by 0 bases, with 12 bases between the two germline ends. Germline V CDR1 and CDR2: KGHSH, LQKENI.